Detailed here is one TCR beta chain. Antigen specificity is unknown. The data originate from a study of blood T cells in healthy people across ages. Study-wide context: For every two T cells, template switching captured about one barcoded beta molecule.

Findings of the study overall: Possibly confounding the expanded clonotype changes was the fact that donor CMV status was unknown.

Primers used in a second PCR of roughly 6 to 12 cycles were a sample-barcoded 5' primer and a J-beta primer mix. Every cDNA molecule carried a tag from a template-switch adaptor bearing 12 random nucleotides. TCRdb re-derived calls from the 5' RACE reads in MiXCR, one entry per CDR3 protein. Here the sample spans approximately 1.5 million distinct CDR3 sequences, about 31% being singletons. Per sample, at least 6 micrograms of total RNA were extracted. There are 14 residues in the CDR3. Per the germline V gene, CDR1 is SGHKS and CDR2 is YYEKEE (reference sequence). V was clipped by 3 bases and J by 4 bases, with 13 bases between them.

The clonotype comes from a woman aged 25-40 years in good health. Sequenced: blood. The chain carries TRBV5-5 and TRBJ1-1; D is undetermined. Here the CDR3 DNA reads TGTGCCAGCAGCTGGGTAGCACAGATCACTGAAGCTTTCTTT. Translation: CASSWVAQITEAFF.